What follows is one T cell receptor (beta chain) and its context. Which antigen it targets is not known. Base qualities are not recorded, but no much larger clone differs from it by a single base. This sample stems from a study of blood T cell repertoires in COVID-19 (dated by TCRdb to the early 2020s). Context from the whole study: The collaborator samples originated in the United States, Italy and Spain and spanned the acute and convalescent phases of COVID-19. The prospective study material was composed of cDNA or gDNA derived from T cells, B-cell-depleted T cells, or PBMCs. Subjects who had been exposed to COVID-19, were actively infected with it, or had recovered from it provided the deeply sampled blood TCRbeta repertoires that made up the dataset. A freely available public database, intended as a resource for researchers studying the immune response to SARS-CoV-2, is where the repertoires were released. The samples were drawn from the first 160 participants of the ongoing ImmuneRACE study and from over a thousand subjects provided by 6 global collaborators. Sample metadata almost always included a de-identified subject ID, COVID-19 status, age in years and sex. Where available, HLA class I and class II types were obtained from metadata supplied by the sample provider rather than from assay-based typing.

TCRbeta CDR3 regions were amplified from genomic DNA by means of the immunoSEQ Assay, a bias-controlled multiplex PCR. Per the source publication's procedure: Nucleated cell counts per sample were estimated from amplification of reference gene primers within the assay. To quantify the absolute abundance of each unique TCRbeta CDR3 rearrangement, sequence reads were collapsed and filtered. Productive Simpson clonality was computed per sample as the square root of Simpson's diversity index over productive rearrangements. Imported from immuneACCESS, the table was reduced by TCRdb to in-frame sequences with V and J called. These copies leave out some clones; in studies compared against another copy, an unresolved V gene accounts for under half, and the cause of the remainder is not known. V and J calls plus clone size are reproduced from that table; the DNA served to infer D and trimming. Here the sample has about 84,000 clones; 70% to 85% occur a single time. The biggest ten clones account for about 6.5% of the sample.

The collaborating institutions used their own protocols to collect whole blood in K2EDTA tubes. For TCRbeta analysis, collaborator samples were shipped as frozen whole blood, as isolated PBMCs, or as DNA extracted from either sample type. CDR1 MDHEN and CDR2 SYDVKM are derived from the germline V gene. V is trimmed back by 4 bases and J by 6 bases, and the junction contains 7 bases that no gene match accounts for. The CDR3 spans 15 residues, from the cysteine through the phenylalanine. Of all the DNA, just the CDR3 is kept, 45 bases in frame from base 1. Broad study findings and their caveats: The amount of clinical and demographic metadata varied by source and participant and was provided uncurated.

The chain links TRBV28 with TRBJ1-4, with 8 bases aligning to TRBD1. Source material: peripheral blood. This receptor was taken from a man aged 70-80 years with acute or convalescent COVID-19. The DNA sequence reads TGTGCCAGCAGTTACCAGGGGGCTAAGGATGAAAAACTGTTTTTT. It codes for CASSYQGAKDEKLFF.